What follows is one T cell receptor (beta chain) and its context. As processed by the authors: By means of reference gene primer amplification, nucleated cell counts were estimated. TCRdb's table, derived via immunoSEQ multiplex PCR, lists solely in-frame clones and lacks some. For V, J and clone size, that table is used; D and trimming come from the DNA. This sample has 250,000 or so clones, with 80% to 85% found just once. Germline assignment: CDR1 SGHRS and CDR2 YFSETQ. Trimming stripped 4 bases from V and 1 base from J, with 14 bases between. The CDR3 is 15 amino acids. The data were obtained in a study of blood T cell repertoires in COVID-19. Study background: Whether acute or convalescent, the COVID-19 samples came from the United States, Italy and Spain. Nucleic acid was either cDNA or gDNA, and it came from T cells, B-cell-depleted T cells, or PBMCs.

The specimen was peripheral blood. The chain employs TRBV5-1 and TRBJ2-5, with D possibly being TRBD2 (5 bases). The source of this sequence is a woman aged 40 to 50 who had recovered from COVID-19. In DNA form, the CDR3 reads TGCGCCAGCAGCCCCCCGGACTCTTTCCAAGAGACCCAGTACTTC. Translated, it gives CASSPPDSFQETQYF.